A single sample gave rise to the 22 T cell receptor beta chains below, sequenced in a study of T cell changes during pregnancy in multiple sclerosis. This table comes from immunoSEQ multiplex PCR, and its TCRdb copy is limited to in-frame clones, with some not included. The sample lists 73,000 or so clones, roughly nine tenths occurring once. Here the sequenced sample was peripheral blood, taken after pregnancy. The receptors derive from a female donor in good health, enrolled as a control in a pregnancy study.

The CDR3: CASSPTRGASGNQPQHF. The CDR3 DNA reads as TGTGCCAGCAGCCCCACCAGGGGTGCCTCGGGCAATCAGCCCCAGCATTTT. This sequence joins TRBV5-6 and TRBJ1-5; possible D gene TRBD1, 6 bases. Per germline, CDR1 SGHDT and CDR2 YYEEEE. Trimming took 4 bases from V and 2 from J, leaving 19 bases between them. The CDR3 is made up of 17 amino acids.

V is TRBV19 and J is TRBJ1-5; TRBD1 aligns across 10 bases. Germline trimming cut 7 bases from V and 6 bases from J; bases unmatched to any gene: 12. The length of the CDR3 is 16 residues. Per the germline V gene, CDR1 is LNHDA and CDR2 is SQIVND (reference sequence). CDR3 sequence: CASTTGGTGVAQPQHF. For the CDR3, the DNA is TGTGCCAGTACCACAGGGGGGACAGGGGTGGCTCAGCCCCAGCATTTT.

The rearrangement joins TRBV5-6 to TRBJ1-2; TRBD1 agrees at 8 bases. Trimming removed 5 bases from V and 7 bases from J; junction bases left unmatched: 16. Germline V CDR1 and CDR2: SGHDT, YYEEEE. This CDR3 comprises 16 residues. This CDR3 is CASRAGQALIAGGYTF. As DNA, the CDR3 is TGTGCCAGCAGAGCGGGACAGGCCCTAATCGCTGGTGGCTACACCTTC.

This chain links TRBV5-1 with TRBJ2-3, with 11 bases that match TRBD2. The V gene's germline CDR1 is SGHRS and CDR2 YFSETQ. With V trimmed by 1 base and J by 1 base, 8 bases remained unmatched. This CDR3 comprises 18 residues. CDR3: CASSLWGSGRDRTDTQYF. Here the CDR3 DNA reads TGCGCCAGCAGCTTGTGGGGTAGCGGGAGGGATCGCACAGATACGCAGTATTTT.

The DNA for the CDR3 is TGTGCCAGCAGCTCTCGGACTATAAACACCGGGGAGCTGTTTTTT. This gives the protein CASSSRTINTGELFF. The chain is built from TRBV5-4 and TRBJ2-2; TRBD2 is a possible D gene (6 bases). The CDR3 has 15 amino acids. Germline V gene sequence: CDR1 SGHNT, CDR2 YYREEE (reference sequence). Trimming stripped 3 bases from V and 2 bases from J, with 11 bases between. Using reference TRBV5-4 and TRBJ2-2 for the parts outside the CDR3, the full variable domain is ETGVTQSPTHLIKTRGQQVTLRCSSQSGHNTVSWYQQALGQGPQFIFQYYREEENGRGNFPPRFSGLQFPNYSSELNVNALELDDSALYLCASSSRTINTGELFFGEGSRLTVL.

The chain has TRBV13 and TRBJ2-1; 8 nucleotides line up with TRBD2. With V trimmed by 5 bases and J by 4 bases, 13 bases remained unmatched. The CDR3 has 17 residues. The V gene's germline CDR1 is PRHDT and CDR2 FYEKMQ (reference sequence). This chain's CDR3 is CASSITWGSGAYNEQFF. The CDR3 DNA reads as TGTGCCAGCAGCATCACCTGGGGTAGCGGGGCGTACAATGAGCAGTTCTTC.

The chain recombines TRBV30 with TRBJ2-2; the match to TRBD1 covers 9 bases. The CDR3 extends over 13 amino acids. Trimming cost V 5 bases and J 7 bases; bases outside gene matches: 5. The germline V gene has CDR1 GTSNPN and CDR2 SVGIG (reference sequence). The CDR3 bases are TGTGCCTGGGGGGACAGGGTCAGCGGGGAGCTGTTTTTT. Its translation is CAWGDRVSGELFF.

V is TRBV28 and J is TRBJ2-7; 7 nucleotides match TRBD1. The trim removed 1 base at V and 3 bases at J, leaving 6 bases unmatched. The CDR3 runs 15 residues. Germline values: CDR1 MDHEN, CDR2 SYDVKM. CDR3: CASSLSAGGIYEQYF. The CDR3 DNA reads TGTGCCAGCAGTTTATCGGCAGGGGGAATCTACGAGCAGTACTTC.

The V call is TRBV30, the J call TRBJ2-3; 7 positions agree with TRBD1. Germline V lookup: CDR1 GTSNPN, CDR2 SVGIG (reference sequence). J lost 2 bases, V lost 3 bases, and 5 bases had no gene match. The CDR3 runs to 14 residues. The CDR3: CAWSPGQITDTQYF. The CDR3, as DNA: TGTGCCTGGAGCCCGGGACAGATCACAGATACGCAGTATTTT.

J is TRBJ1-1 and V is TRBV9; D ambiguous. V lost 0 bases to trimming and J lost 1 base, with 10 bases between them. The CDR3 covers 15 residues. Per germline, CDR1 SGDLS and CDR2 YYNGEE. CDR3 residues: CASSVEPTTNTEAFF. CDR3 coding DNA: TGTGCCAGCAGCGTAGAACCCACAACGAACACTGAAGCTTTCTTT.

J is TRBJ2-3 and V is TRBV2; 14 bases map to TRBD2. CDR3 length: 20 amino acids. Looked up from germline, CDR1 is SNHLY and CDR2 is FYNNEI. V dropped 6 bases and J dropped 1; count of bases not matched to a gene: 15. In nucleotides, the CDR3 is TGTGCCAGCAGGGGGCTGAGGGGACTAGCGGGAGCCCCGGGCACAGATACGCAGTATTTT. This encodes CASRGLRGLAGAPGTDTQYF.

The genes are TRBV21-1 and TRBJ2-3; the DNA was not compared with TRBD2, the D call given in the table. TRBV21-1 is given as a pseudogene. The length of the CDR3 is 17 residues. The CDR3 DNA follows: TGTGCCAGCAGCAAACGGAGTTCCTTCAATAACACAGATACGCAGTATTTT. Protein product: CASSKRSSFNNTDTQYF.

V and J are TRBV29-1 and TRBJ2-7; 7 bases are shared with TRBD2. Trimming took 3 bases from V and 1 from J; bases not matched to a gene: 6. This CDR3 has 14 amino acids. Germline CDR1 reads SQVTM; CDR2 reads ANQGSEA. The CDR3 DNA is TGCAGCGTTGAGGGTACTAGCGCTTCCTACGAGCAGTACTTC. Its protein is CSVEGTSASYEQYF.

The V and J genes are TRBV27 and TRBJ1-5; D gene unclear. V dropped 9 bases and J dropped 0 bases, with 15 bases sitting between them. Germline CDR1 reads MNHEY; CDR2 reads SMNVEV (reference sequence). The length of the CDR3 is 15 residues. The CDR3 here is CASPRHLVSNQPQHF. The CDR3, as DNA: TGTGCCAGTCCCCGGCACCTAGTTAGCAATCAGCCCCAGCATTTT.

The V gene is TRBV19, the J gene TRBJ1-1; 8 nucleotides align to TRBD1. Germline V gives CDR1 LNHDA, CDR2 SQIVND (reference sequence). There are 14 residues in the CDR3. With V trimmed by 6 bases and J by 1 base, 4 bases remained unmatched. CDR3 in DNA: TGTGCCAGTAGCCGGGACAGGTCGAACACTGAAGCTTTCTTT. Its translation: CASSRDRSNTEAFF.

This rearrangement joins TRBV30 to TRBJ1-2, with D maybe TRBD1 (6 bases). CDR1 is GTSNPN and CDR2 is SVGIG in the germline V gene (reference sequence). V shed 2 bases and J shed 3 bases, with 19 bases lying between them. CDR3 size: 16 residues. CDR3 protein: CAWSWRNRVRDYGYTF. DNA for the CDR3: TGTGCCTGGAGTTGGAGGAACAGGGTTAGGGACTATGGCTACACCTTC.

The V call is TRBV29-1, the J call TRBJ1-2; the match to TRBD1 covers 9 bases. Germline loops: CDR1 SQVTM, CDR2 ANQGSEA. V was pared by 4 bases and J by 7 bases, with 4 bases of the junction left unmatched. This CDR3 is built from 12 residues. This chain's CDR3 is CSVVRQGVGYTF. As DNA, the CDR3 is TGCAGCGTTGTGCGACAGGGGGTTGGCTACACCTTC. Full variable domain (rest looked up from reference TRBV29-1 and TRBJ1-2): SAVISQKPSRDICQRGTSLTIQCQVDSQVTMMFWYRQQPGQSLTLIATANQGSEATYESGFVIDKFPISRPNLTFSTLTVSNMSPEDSSIYLCSVVRQGVGYTFGSGTRLTVV.

This clone was recorded once. The chain combines TRBV18 with TRBJ1-1, with TRBD1 as a possible D gene (5 bases). The V gene lost 3 bases and the J gene lost 3 bases, with 11 bases spanning the gap. CDR1 and CDR2 from the germline V gene are KGHSH and LQKENI. The CDR3 spans 14 residues. The CDR3 nucleotides are TGTGCCAGCTCACCTTCCAGGGCGGACACTGAAGCTTTCTTT. Encoded protein: CASSPSRADTEAFF. Drawing the rest from reference TRBV18 and TRBJ1-1, the complete variable domain is NAGVMQNPRHLVRRRGQEARLRCSPMKGHSHVYWYRQLPEEGLKFMVYLQKENIIDESGMPKERFSAEFPKEGPSILRIQQVVRGDSAAYFCASSPSRADTEAFFGQGTRLTVV.

CDR3 in DNA: TGTGCCAGCAGCTTGACAGGGGGCAATCAGCCCCAGCATTTT. Encoded protein: CASSLTGGNQPQHF. The chain recombines TRBV11-2 with TRBJ1-5; 8 bases fit TRBD1. CDR1 and CDR2 from the germline V gene are SGHAT and FQNNGV. The CDR3 length is 14 residues. V lost 3 bases to trimming and J lost 2 bases; unmatched junction nucleotides: 0. The whole variable domain, remainder taken from reference TRBV11-2 and TRBJ1-5, is EAGVAQSPRYKIIEKRQSVAFWCNPISGHATLYWYQQILGQGPKLLIQFQNNGVVDDSQLPKDRFSAERLKGVDSTLKIQPAKLEDSAVYLCASSLTGGNQPQHFGDGTRLSIL.

This clone was seen just once. This chain uses TRBV29-1 with TRBJ1-1; 11 bases agree with TRBD1. With 6 bases clipped from V and 4 bases from J, the junction kept 7 bases outside the gene matches. The CDR3 runs 14 residues. Per germline, CDR1 SQVTM and CDR2 ANQGSEA. The CDR3 nucleotides read TGCAGCGTCGCGACCGGGACAGGGGGCACTGAAGCTTTCTTT. As protein: CSVATGTGGTEAFF.

The V gene is TRBV18, the J gene TRBJ2-7, with D unclear. CDR3 size: 14 residues. V lost 2 bases, J lost 4 bases, and 12 bases lay in between. Germline CDR1 and CDR2: KGHSH and LQKENI. CDR3 region: CASSPGTAQYEQYF. In nucleotides, the CDR3 is TGTGCCAGCTCACCAGGAACAGCTCAATACGAGCAGTACTTC. Based on the CDR3 plus reference TRBV18 and TRBJ2-7, the full variable domain is NAGVMQNPRHLVRRRGQEARLRCSPMKGHSHVYWYRQLPEEGLKFMVYLQKENIIDESGMPKERFSAEFPKEGPSILRIQQVVRGDSAAYFCASSPGTAQYEQYFGPGTRLTVT.

The chain combines TRBV5-1 with TRBJ1-4; TRBD1 is a possible D gene (6 bases). Germline loops: CDR1 SGHRS, CDR2 YFSETQ. The V and J ends lost 4 bases and 4 bases respectively, with 11 bases between them. The length of the CDR3 is 14 residues. The CDR3 DNA reads TGCGCCAGCAGCCGGGACACCGATAATGAAAAACTGTTTTTT. This sequence encodes CASSRDTDNEKLFF.